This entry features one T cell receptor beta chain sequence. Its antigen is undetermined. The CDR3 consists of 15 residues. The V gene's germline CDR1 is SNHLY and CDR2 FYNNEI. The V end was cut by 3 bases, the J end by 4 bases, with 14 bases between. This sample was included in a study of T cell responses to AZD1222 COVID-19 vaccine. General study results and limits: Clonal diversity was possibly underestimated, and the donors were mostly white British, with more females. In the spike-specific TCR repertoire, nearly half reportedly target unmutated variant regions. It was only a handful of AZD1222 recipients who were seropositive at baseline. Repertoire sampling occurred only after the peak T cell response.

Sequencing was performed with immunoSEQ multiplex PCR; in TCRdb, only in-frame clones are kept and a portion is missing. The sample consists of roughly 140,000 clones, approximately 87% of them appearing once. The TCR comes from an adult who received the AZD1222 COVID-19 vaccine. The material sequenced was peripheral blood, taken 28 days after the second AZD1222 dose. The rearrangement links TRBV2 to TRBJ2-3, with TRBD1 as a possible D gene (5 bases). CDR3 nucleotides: TGTGCCAGCAGTGAGGGGCGGCTCCCTCCAGATACGCAGTATTTT. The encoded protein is CASSEGRLPPDTQYF.